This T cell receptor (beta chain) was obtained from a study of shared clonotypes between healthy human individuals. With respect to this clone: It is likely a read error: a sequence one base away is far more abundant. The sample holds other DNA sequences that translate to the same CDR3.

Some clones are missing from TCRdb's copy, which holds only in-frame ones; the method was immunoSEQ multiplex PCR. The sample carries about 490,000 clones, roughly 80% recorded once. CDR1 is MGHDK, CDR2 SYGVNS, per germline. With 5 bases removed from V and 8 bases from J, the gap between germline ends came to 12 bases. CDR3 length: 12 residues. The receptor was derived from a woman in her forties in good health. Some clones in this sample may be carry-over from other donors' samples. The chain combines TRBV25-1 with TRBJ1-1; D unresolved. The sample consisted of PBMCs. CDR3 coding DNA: TGTGCCAGCAGTCGTAATGAAGGGGAAGCTTTCTTT. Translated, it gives CASSRNEGEAFF.